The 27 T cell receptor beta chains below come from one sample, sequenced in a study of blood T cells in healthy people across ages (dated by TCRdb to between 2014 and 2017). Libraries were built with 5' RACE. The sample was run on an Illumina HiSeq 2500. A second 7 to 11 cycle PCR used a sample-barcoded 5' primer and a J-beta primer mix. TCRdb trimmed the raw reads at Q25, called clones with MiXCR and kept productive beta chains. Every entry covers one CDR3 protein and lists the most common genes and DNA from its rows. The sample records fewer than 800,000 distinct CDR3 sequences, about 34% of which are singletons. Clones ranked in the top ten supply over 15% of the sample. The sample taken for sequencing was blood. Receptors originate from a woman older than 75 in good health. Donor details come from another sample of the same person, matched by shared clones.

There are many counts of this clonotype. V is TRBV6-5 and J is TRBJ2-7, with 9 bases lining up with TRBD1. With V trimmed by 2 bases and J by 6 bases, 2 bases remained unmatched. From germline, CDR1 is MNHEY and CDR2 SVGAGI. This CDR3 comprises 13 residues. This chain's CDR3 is CASSYGTGFEQYF. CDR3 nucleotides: TGTGCCAGCAGTTACGGGACAGGGTTCGAGCAGTACTTC.

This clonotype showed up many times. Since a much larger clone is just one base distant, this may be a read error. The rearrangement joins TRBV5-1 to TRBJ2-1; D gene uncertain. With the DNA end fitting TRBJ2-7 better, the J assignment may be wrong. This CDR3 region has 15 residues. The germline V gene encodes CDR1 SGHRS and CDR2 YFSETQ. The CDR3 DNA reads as TGCGCCAGCAGCTTGGGGTCGAGCTCCTACAATGAGCAGTACTTC. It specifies CASSLGSSSYNEQYF.

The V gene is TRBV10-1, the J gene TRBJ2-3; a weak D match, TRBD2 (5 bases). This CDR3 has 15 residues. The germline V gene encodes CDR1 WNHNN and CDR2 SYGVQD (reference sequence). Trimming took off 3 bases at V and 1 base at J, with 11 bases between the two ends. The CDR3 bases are TGCGCCAGCAGTGATTCTAGCAAGGGCACAGATACGCAGTATTTT. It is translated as CASSDSSKGTDTQYF.

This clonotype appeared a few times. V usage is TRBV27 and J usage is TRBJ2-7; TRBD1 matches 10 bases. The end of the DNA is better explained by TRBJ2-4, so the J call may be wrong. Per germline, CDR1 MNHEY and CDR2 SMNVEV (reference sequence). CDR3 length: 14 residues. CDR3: CASSSGQGVDIQYF. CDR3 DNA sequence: TGTGCCAGCAGTTCCGGACAGGGGGTAGACATTCAGTACTTC.

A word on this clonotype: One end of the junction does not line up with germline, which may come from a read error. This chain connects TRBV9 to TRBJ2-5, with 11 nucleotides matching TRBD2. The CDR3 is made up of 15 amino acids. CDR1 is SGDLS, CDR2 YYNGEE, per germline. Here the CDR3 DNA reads TGTGCCAGTAGCGTAGGGCTAGCGGGGGGAAATGAGCAGTACTTC. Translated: CASSVGLAGGNEQYF. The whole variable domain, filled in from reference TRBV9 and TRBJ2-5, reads DSGVTQTPKHLITATGQRVTLRCSPRSGDLSVYWYQQSLDQGLQFLIQYYNGEERAKGNILERFSAQQFPDLHSELNLSSLELGDSALYFCASSVGLAGGNEQYFGPGTRLLVL.

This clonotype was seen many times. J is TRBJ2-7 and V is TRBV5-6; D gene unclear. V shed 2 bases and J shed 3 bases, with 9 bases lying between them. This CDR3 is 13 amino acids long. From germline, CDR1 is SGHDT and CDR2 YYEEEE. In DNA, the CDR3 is TGTGCCAGCAGCTTCCGGCTAGGCTACGAGCAGTACTTC. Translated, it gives CASSFRLGYEQYF.

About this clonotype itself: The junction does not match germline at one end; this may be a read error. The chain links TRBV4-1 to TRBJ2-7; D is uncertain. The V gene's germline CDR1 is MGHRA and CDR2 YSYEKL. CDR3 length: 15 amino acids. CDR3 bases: TGCGCCAACAGCCAAGATCCACACCTCACCTACGAGCAGTACTTC. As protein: CANSQDPHLTYEQYF.

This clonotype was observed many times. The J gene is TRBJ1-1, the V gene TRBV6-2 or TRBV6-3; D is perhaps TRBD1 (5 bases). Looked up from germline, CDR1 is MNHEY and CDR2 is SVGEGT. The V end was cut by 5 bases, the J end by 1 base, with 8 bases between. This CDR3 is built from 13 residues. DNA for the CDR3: TGTGCCAGCAGTCGACAGTCGAACACTGAAGCTTTCTTT. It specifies CASSRQSNTEAFF.

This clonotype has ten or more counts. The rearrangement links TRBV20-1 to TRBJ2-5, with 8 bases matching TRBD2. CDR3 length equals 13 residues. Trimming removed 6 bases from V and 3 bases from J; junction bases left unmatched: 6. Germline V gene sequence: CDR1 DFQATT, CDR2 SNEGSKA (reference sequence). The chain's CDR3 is CSAARGGEETQYF. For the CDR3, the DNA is TGCAGTGCAGCCCGGGGGGGGGAAGAGACCCAGTACTTC.

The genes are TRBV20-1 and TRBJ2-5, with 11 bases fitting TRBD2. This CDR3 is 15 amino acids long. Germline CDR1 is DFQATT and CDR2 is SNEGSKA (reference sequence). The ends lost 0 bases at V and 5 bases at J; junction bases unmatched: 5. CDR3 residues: CSARDSASGGETQYF. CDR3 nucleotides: TGCAGTGCTAGAGATTCGGCTAGCGGGGGGGAGACCCAGTACTTC.

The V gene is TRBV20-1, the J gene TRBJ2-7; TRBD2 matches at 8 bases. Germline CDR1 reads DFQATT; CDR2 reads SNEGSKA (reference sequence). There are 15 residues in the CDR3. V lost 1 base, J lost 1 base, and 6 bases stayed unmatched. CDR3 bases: TGCAGTGCTAGAGCCGGGGCTAGCGGGTCCTACGAGCAGTACTTC. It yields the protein CSARAGASGSYEQYF.

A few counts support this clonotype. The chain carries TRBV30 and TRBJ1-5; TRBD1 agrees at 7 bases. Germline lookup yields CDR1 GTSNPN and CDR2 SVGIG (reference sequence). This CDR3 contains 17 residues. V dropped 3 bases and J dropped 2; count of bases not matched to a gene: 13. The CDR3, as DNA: TGTGCCTGGAGGAGTTCGACAGGGACTAAGGGCAATCAGCCCCAGCATTTT. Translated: CAWRSSTGTKGNQPQHF.

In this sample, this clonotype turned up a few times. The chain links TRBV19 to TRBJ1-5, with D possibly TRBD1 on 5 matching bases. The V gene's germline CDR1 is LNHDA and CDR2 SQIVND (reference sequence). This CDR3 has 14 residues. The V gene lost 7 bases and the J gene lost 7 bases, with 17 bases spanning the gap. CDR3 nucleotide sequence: TGTGCCAGTACCACATTAGGGGTTGGGCAGCCCCAGCATTTT. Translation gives CASTTLGVGQPQHF.

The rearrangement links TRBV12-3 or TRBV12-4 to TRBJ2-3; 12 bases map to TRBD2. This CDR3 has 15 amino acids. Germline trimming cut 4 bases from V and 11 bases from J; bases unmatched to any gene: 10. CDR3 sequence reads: CASSSASGGADVQYF. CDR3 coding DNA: TGTGCCAGCAGTTCGGCTAGCGGGGGGGCAGATGTGCAGTATTTT.

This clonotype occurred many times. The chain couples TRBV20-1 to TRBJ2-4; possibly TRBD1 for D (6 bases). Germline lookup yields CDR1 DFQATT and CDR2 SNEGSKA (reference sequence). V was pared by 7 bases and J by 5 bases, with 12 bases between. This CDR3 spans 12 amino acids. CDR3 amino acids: CSVPRTENIQYF. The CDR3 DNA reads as TGCAGTGTTCCAAGGACAGAAAACATTCAGTACTTC.

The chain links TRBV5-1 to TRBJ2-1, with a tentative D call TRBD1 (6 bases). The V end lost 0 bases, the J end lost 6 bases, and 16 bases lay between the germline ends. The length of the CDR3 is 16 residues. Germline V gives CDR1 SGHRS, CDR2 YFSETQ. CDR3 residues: CASSLDDRLGSNEQFF. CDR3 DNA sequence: TGCGCCAGCAGCTTGGATGACAGGTTAGGGAGCAATGAGCAGTTCTTC.

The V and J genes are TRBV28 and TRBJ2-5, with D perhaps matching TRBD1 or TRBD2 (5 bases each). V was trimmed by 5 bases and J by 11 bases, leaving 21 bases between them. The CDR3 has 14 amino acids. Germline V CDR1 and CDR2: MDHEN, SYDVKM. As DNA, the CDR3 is TGTGCCAGCAGTCCCGGGCCAAATGGGGGAGAGCAGTACTTC. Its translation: CASSPGPNGGEQYF.

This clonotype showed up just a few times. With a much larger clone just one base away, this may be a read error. CDR3 in amino acids: CASSSGLGPQLHEQFF. CDR3 sequence (DNA): TGCGCCAGCAGCTCAGGACTAGGGCCACAACTCCATGAGCAGTTCTTC. J is TRBJ2-1 and V is TRBV5-1; 7 bases agree with TRBD2. The germline V gene encodes CDR1 SGHRS and CDR2 YFSETQ. Trimming cost V 3 bases and J 8 bases; bases outside gene matches: 14. This CDR3 comprises 16 residues.

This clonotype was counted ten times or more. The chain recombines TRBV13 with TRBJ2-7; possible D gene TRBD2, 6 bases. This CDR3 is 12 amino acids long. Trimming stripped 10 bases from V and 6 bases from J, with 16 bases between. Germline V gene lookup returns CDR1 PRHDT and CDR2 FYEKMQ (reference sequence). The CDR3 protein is CANGLLGGEQYF. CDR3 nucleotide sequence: TGTGCCAACGGATTGTTGGGGGGCGAGCAGTACTTC.

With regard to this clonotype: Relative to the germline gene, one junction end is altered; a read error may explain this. CDR3 sequence: CASSQAILNYGCTF. As DNA, the CDR3 is TGTGCCAGCAGCCAGGCCATTCTTAACTATGGCTGCACCTTC. This chain connects TRBV7-2 to TRBJ1-2; D gene ambiguous. The CDR3 covers 14 residues. CDR1 is SGHTA and CDR2 is FQGNSA in the germline V gene.

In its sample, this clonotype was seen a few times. Here the CDR3 DNA reads TGTGCCAGCAGCTTACTTCGGGGAAACACAGATACGCAGTATTTT. This codes for CASSLLRGNTDTQYF. The chain carries TRBV7-9 and TRBJ2-3, with D possibly being TRBD2 (5 bases). Trimming removed 2 bases at V and 2 bases at J, with 11 bases between. The germline CDR1 and CDR2 sequences are SEHNR and FQNEAQ (reference sequence). CDR3 length equals 15 residues.

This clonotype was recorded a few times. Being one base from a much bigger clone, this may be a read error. CDR3 nucleotide sequence: TGCGCCAGCAGCTTGGGTTTCCGCTCCTACAATGAGCAGTACTTC. The encoded protein is CASSLGFRSYNEQYF. V gene TRBV5-1 combines with J gene TRBJ2-1; D is undetermined. Gene TRBJ2-7 matches the end of the DNA better, so the J call may be wrong. CDR1 is SGHRS, CDR2 YFSETQ, per germline. This CDR3 is built from 15 residues.

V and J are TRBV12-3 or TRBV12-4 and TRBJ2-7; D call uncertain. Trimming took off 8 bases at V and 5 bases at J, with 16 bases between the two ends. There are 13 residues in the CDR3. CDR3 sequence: CASLGSQRDEQYF. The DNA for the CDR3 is TGTGCCAGCCTAGGATCCCAACGGGACGAGCAGTACTTC.

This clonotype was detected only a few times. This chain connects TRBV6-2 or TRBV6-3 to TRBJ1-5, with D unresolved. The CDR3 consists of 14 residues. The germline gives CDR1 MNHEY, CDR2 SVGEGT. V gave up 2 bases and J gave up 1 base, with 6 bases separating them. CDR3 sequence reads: CASSYGRSNQPQHF. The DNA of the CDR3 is TGTGCCAGCAGTTACGGGAGGAGCAATCAGCCCCAGCATTTT.

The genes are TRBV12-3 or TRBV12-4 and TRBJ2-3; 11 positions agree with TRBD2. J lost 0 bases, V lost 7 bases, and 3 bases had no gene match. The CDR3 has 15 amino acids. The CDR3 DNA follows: TGTGCCAGCATCCCTAGCGGGGGGAGCACAGATACGCAGTATTTT. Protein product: CASIPSGGSTDTQYF.

CDR3 sequence (DNA): TGTGCCAGCAGCAAAGGGGGCCCTCTATCTCCCAATGAGCAGTTCTTC. This gives the protein CASSKGGPLSPNEQFF. The chain links TRBV21-1 to TRBJ2-1; the table assigns TRBD2, which was not confirmed against the DNA. TRBV21-1 constitutes a pseudogene. This CDR3 region has 16 residues.

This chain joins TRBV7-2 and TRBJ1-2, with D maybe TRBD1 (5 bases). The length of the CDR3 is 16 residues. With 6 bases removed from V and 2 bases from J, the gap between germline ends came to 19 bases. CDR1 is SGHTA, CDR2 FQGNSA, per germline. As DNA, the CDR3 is TGTGCCAGCAGAGTCCCTTCTTGGGGGGACAACTATGGCTACACCTTC. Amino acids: CASRVPSWGDNYGYTF.